The next 9 T cell receptor beta chains were all read from a single sample in a study of cytomegalovirus exposure and HLA in healthy donors. 60 Vbeta and 13 Jbeta primers were used in PCR. Method: immunoSEQ multiplex PCR; TCRdb's copy keeps in-frame clones and lacks some. The data contain 150,000 to 200,000 clones, over 65% of them singletons. Sequences were obtained from PBMCs. The origin of the receptors is a man aged 35-49 years in good health and CMV-seropositive.

The DNA for the CDR3 is TGTGCCAGCAGCAGAGGACAGACCTCCTACGAGCAGTACTTC. It specifies CASSRGQTSYEQYF. The genes are TRBV11-1 and TRBJ2-7; D may be TRBD1 (6 bases). CDR3 size: 14 residues. Germline values: CDR1 SGHAT, CDR2 FQDESV (reference sequence). V shed 5 bases and J shed 0 bases, with 11 bases lying between them. The full variable domain, rest sourced from reference TRBV11-1 and TRBJ2-7, is EAEVAQSPRYKITEKSQAVAFWCDPISGHATLYWYRQILGQGPELLVQFQDESVVDDSQLPKDRFSAERLKGVDSTLKIQPAELGDSAMYLCASSRGQTSYEQYFGPGTRLTVT.

This rearrangement joins TRBV7-2 to TRBJ2-5; TRBD1 aligns across 10 bases. CDR1 and CDR2 (germline): SGHTA, FQGNSA. After removal of 6 bases from V and 4 bases from J, the junction contained 8 bases not matched to a gene. CDR3 size: 15 residues. CDR3 DNA: TGTGCCAGCAGTTTGACAGGGGGCGCGGGAGAGACCCAGTACTTC. Protein: CASSLTGGAGETQYF.

V usage is TRBV7-9 and J usage is TRBJ2-2; D is unclear. Trimming removed 5 bases from V and 4 bases from J, with 14 bases in between. This CDR3 has 15 amino acids. Looked up from germline, CDR1 is SEHNR and CDR2 is FQNEAQ (reference sequence). The CDR3 nucleotides read TGTGCCAGCAGCCAGGCCCAGGCGAGCACCGGGGAGCTGTTTTTT. Its protein is CASSQAQASTGELFF.

In its sample, this clone was seen a few times. This chain uses TRBV7-9 with TRBJ1-3; D remains ambiguous. This CDR3 has 17 residues. Germline-derived CDR1 and CDR2 are SEHNR and FQNEAQ (reference sequence). The V end lost 5 bases, the J end lost 0 bases, and 17 bases lay between the germline ends. CDR3 sequence (DNA): TGTGCCAGCAGCCCCCGCGGTACTGTTAGCTCTGGAAACACCATATATTTT. Amino acids: CASSPRGTVSSGNTIYF.

The chain employs TRBV7-2 and TRBJ1-2; 8 bases are a match to TRBD1. Germline V gives CDR1 SGHTA, CDR2 FQGNSA. The ends lost 5 bases at V and 1 base at J; junction bases unmatched: 12. This CDR3 is 17 amino acids long. This chain's CDR3 is CASSGTWDRNHNYGYTF. The CDR3 bases are TGTGCCAGCAGCGGTACCTGGGACAGGAATCATAACTATGGCTACACCTTC. The entire variable domain, with the rest obtained from reference TRBV7-2 and TRBJ1-2, is as follows: GAGVSQSPSNKVTEKGKDVELRCDPISGHTALYWYRQSLGQGLEFLIYFQGNSAPDKSGLPSDRFSAERTGGSVSTLTIQRTQQEDSAVYLCASSGTWDRNHNYGYTFGSGTRLTVV.

CDR3 residues: CASSSPDRGNQPQHF. CDR3 DNA sequence: TGTGCCAGCAGCTCTCCGGACAGGGGCAATCAGCCCCAGCATTTT. The chain couples TRBV7-2 to TRBJ1-5; TRBD1 agrees at 8 bases. Trimming cost V 4 bases and J 2 bases; bases outside gene matches: 4. CDR3 size: 15 residues. Germline CDR1 and CDR2: SGHTA and FQGNSA.

V gene TRBV11-2 combines with J gene TRBJ2-3; D is uncertain. Trimming shortened V by 5 bases and J by 2 bases, and 11 bases separated the two germline ends. From germline, CDR1 is SGHAT and CDR2 FQNNGV. This CDR3 is 14 amino acids long. CDR3 protein: CASSPRLDTDTQYF. CDR3 nucleotides: TGTGCCAGCAGCCCACGCCTAGACACAGATACGCAGTATTTT.

Notes on this clone: This same CDR3 is encoded by further DNA sequences in the sample. The V gene is TRBV6-5, the J gene TRBJ1-4; no clear D. The CDR3 spans 15 residues. Germline CDR1 MNHEY, CDR2 SVGAGI. V was clipped by 0 bases and J by 0 bases, with 5 bases between them. CDR3 in amino acids: CASSYSSSTNEKLFF. CDR3 nucleotide sequence: TGTGCCAGCAGTTACTCATCCTCAACTAATGAAAAACTGTTTTTT.

This rearrangement joins TRBV29-1 to TRBJ2-1; 9 bases fit TRBD1. CDR1 is SQVTM, CDR2 ANQGSEA, per germline. The CDR3 has 13 amino acids. V lost 5 bases to trimming and J lost 5 bases; unmatched junction nucleotides: 4. The CDR3 DNA is TGCAGCGTTCAACAGGGGGCGGACAATGAGCAGTTCTTC. Translated, it gives CSVQQGADNEQFF.